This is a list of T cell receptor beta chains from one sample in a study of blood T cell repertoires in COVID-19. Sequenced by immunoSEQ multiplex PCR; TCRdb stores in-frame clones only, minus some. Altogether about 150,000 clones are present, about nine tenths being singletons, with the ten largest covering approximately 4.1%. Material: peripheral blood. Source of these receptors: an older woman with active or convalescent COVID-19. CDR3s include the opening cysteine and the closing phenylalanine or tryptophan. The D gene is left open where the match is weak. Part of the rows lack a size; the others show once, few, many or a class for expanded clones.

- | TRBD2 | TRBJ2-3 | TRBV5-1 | CASSFSGGRADTQYF | TGCGCCAGCAGCTTTAGCGGGGGCCGGGCAGATACGCAGTATTTT
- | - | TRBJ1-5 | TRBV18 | CASSPRGGNSNQPQHF | TGTGCCAGCTCACCGAGGGGCGGGAATAGCAATCAGCCCCAGCATTTT
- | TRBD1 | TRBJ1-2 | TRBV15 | CATSTRTGLGVCTF | TGTGCCACCAGCACAAGGACAGGGTTGGGGGTTTGCACCTTC
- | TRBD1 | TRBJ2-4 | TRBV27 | CASSLLGTGGVRNIQYF | TGTGCCAGCAGTTTATTGGGGACAGGGGGCGTTAGAAACATTCAGTACTTC
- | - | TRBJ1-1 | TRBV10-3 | CAISGGQTPNTEAFF | TGTGCCATCAGTGGAGGACAGACACCGAACACTGAAGCTTTCTTT
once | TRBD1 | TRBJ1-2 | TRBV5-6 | CASRPGTGFWGNYGYTF | TGTGCCAGCAGACCCGGGACAGGGTTTTGGGGTAACTATGGCTACACCTTC
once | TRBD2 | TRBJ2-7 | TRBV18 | CASSPPAGGLYEQYF | TGTGCCAGCTCACCACCAGCGGGGGGATTATACGAGCAGTACTTC
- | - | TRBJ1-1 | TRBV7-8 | CASSSSRQPMNTEAFF | TGTGCCAGCAGCTCCTCAAGACAGCCTATGAACACTGAAGCTTTCTTT
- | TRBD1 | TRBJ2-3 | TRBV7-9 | CASSFFAGQGIDTQYF | TGTGCCAGCAGCTTTTTCGCGGGACAGGGTATAGATACGCAGTATTTT
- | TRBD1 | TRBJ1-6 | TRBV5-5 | CASSPTGGEDSYNSPLHF | TGTGCCAGCAGCCCGACAGGGGGCGAAGACTCCTATAATTCACCCCTCCACTTT
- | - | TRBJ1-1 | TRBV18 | CASSPGLSEAFF | TGTGCCAGCTCACCAGGACTGAGTGAAGCTTTCTTT
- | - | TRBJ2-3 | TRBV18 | CASSPRTLSSTDTQYF | TGTGCCAGCTCACCAAGGACACTTTCTAGCACAGATACGCAGTATTTT
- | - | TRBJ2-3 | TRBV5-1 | CASSLWGVDHDSPDTQYF | TGCGCCAGCAGCCTTTGGGGGGTGGACCACGACTCTCCAGATACGCAGTATTTT
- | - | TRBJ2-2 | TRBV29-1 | CSVQNPSGENRGNTGELFF | TGCAGCGTGCAGAATCCGTCGGGGGAGAACAGGGGGAACACCGGGGAGCTGTTTTTT